The 31 T cell receptor beta chains below were found in one sample sequenced in a study of CD8 T cells in ankylosing spondylitis. General study results and limits: A motif in TCR beta, a set of under 10 highly homologous variants, appeared characteristic of ankylosing spondylitis blood.

These receptors have no identified antigens. TCRdb analysed the 5' RACE reads with MiXCR anew, one entry per CDR3 protein. Seen here are about 800,000 distinct CDR3 sequences, 10% to 15% observed once, and the top ten hold less than 0.65%. Sequenced input: blood, either unsorted or a sorted T cell fraction (not recorded which). These receptors all come from a male donor with ankylosing spondylitis.

On this clonotype itself: A much larger clonotype is one base distant, so this may be a read error. The chain links TRBV5-1 to TRBJ2-1; D is unresolved. CDR1 SGHRS and CDR2 YFSETQ come from the germline V gene. V was pared by 2 bases and J by 3 bases, with 9 bases between. The CDR3 loop spans 14 amino acids. CDR3 coding DNA: TGCGCCAGCAGCTTAATTGCGAACTACAATGAGCAGTTCTTC. It translates to CASSLIANYNEQFF.

This clonotype was found a few times. This chain joins TRBV20-1 and TRBJ2-1, with D perhaps TRBD1 or TRBD2 (5 bases each). The CDR3 is 14 residues long. The germline gives CDR1 DFQATT, CDR2 SNEGSKA (reference sequence). The V end lost 8 bases, the J end lost 0 bases, and 14 bases lay between the germline ends. The CDR3: CSLGDLSSYNEQFF. The DNA for the CDR3 is TGCAGTCTGGGGGATCTTAGCTCCTACAATGAGCAGTTCTTC.

This clonotype was found many times. The chain carries TRBV28 and TRBJ1-2; 10 bases are shared with TRBD1. The CDR3 length is 13 residues. The V gene end was trimmed by 11 bases and the J gene end by 8 bases; junction bases not matched to a gene: 11. Germline V gene sequence: CDR1 MDHEN, CDR2 SYDVKM. CDR3: CAGQSTGGGGYTF. CDR3 DNA sequence: TGTGCCGGTCAGTCGACAGGGGGCGGCGGCTACACCTTC.

The chain carries TRBV6-1 and TRBJ2-7; possibly TRBD1 for D (6 bases). This CDR3 spans 15 amino acids. CDR1 and CDR2 from the germline V gene are MNHNS and SASEGT. Trimming shortened V by 4 bases and J by 1 base, and 14 bases separated the two germline ends. The CDR3 DNA reads TGTGCCAGCAGTGGCTTACAGGGCCTTTCCTACGAGCAGTACTTC. It yields the protein CASSGLQGLSYEQYF.

This clonotype was counted a few times. The chain joins TRBV3-1 to TRBJ2-1, with D unresolved. Trimming shortened V by 0 bases and J by 8 bases, and 8 bases separated the two germline ends. CDR3 length: 13 amino acids. Germline V gives CDR1 LGHDT, CDR2 YNNKEL (reference sequence). Here the CDR3 reads CASSQDPRDEQFF. CDR3 DNA: TGTGCCAGCAGCCAAGATCCTCGGGATGAGCAGTTCTTC.

J is TRBJ1-4 and V is TRBV5-1; TRBD1 matches at 9 bases. Germline V CDR1 and CDR2: SGHRS, YFSETQ. The CDR3 is made up of 14 amino acids. V trimming: 4 bases; J trimming: 7 bases; junction bases outside the gene matches: 5. Here the CDR3 reads CASSDDRGFEKLFF. CDR3 coding DNA: TGCGCCAGCAGCGATGACAGGGGGTTTGAAAAACTGTTTTTT.

This clonotype has ten or more counts. The J gene is TRBJ1-2, the V gene TRBV29-1; D may be TRBD1 (6 bases). The CDR3 runs 11 residues. Germline loops: CDR1 SQVTM, CDR2 ANQGSEA. V gave up 4 bases and J gave up 6 bases, with 9 bases separating them. The chain's CDR3 is CSVVGANGYTF. DNA of the CDR3: TGCAGCGTTGTGGGGGCAAATGGCTACACCTTC.

This clonotype was found many times. The chain uses TRBV20-1 and TRBJ2-2, with D possibly being TRBD1 (5 bases). This CDR3 is built from 13 residues. With 3 bases removed from V and 5 bases from J, the gap between germline ends came to 10 bases. The V gene's germline CDR1 is DFQATT and CDR2 SNEGSKA (reference sequence). CDR3 nucleotides: TGCAGTGCTAGGCAGGGTTGGACCGGGGAGCTGTTTTTT. Translation: CSARQGWTGELFF.

The CDR3 bases are TGCGCCAGCAGCCAAGATAGGGGGACAGGGGTCTACGAGCAGTACTTC. It is translated as CASSQDRGTGVYEQYF. The rearrangement joins TRBV4-3 to TRBJ2-7; 10 bases line up with TRBD1. The CDR3 totals 16 residues. Germline V gives CDR1 LGHNA, CDR2 YSLEER. After removal of 0 bases from V and 3 bases from J, the junction contained 5 bases not matched to a gene.

The chain uses TRBV6-1 and TRBJ1-2, with D maybe TRBD1 (6 bases). Deletions cut 0 bases from V and 3 bases from J, with 8 bases between. The CDR3 totals 14 residues. Germline V gene data show CDR1 as MNHNS and CDR2 as SASEGT. DNA for the CDR3: TGTGCCAGCAGTGAAGCGGGGGGCCACTATGGCTACACCTTC. Its protein is CASSEAGGHYGYTF.

The chain employs TRBV2 and TRBJ2-3; D is uncertain. Germline CDR1 reads SNHLY; CDR2 reads FYNNEI. The V and J ends lost 3 bases and 2 bases respectively, with 12 bases between them. The CDR3 consists of 15 residues. The CDR3 sequence is CASSESRTITDTQYF. The CDR3 DNA sequence: TGTGCCAGCAGTGAGTCGAGGACCATCACAGATACGCAGTATTTT.

The CDR3 bases are TGTGCCAGCTCCCCTTACTCTTTAGGGAGCACCAACAATGAGCAGTTCTTC. Its protein product is CASSPYSLGSTNNEQFF. The rearrangement joins TRBV18 to TRBJ2-1; possibly TRBD2 for D (5 bases). The germline V gene encodes CDR1 KGHSH and CDR2 LQKENI. The CDR3 covers 17 residues. V was shortened by 6 bases and J by 5 bases, with 23 bases between the two germline ends.

J is TRBJ1-4 and V is TRBV7-2; no clear D. Germline V gene data show CDR1 as SGHTA and CDR2 as FQGNSA. This CDR3 has 13 amino acids. V lost 3 bases, J lost 7 bases, and 9 bases lay in between. In DNA, the CDR3 is TGTGCCAGCAGCTTGCGGGCGATTGAAAAACTGTTTTTT. It specifies CASSLRAIEKLFF. Supplemented by reference TRBV7-2 and TRBJ1-4, the full variable domain reads GAGVSQSPSNKVTEKGKDVELRCDPISGHTALYWYRQSLGQGLEFLIYFQGNSAPDKSGLPSDRFSAERTGGSVSTLTIQRTQQEDSAVYLCASSLRAIEKLFFGSGTQLSVL.

CDR3 bases: TGTGCCACGGGTCGACAGGTTGACAATCAGCCCCAGCATTTT. This gives the protein CATGRQVDNQPQHF. The rearrangement joins TRBV28 to TRBJ1-5; possible D gene TRBD1, 6 bases. CDR3 size: 14 residues. Trimming removed 10 bases at V and 3 bases at J, with 16 bases between. Germline lookup yields CDR1 MDHEN and CDR2 SYDVKM.

In its sample, this clonotype was seen a few times. This rearrangement joins TRBV5-5 to TRBJ2-1; D ambiguous. The CDR3 spans 16 residues. V dropped 0 bases and J dropped 4 bases, with 14 bases sitting between them. CDR1 is SGHKS and CDR2 is YYEKEE in the germline V gene (reference sequence). The CDR3 bases are TGTGCCAGCAGCTTGGCCGGGCAGCTCGGTTACAATGAGCAGTTCTTC. Translation gives CASSLAGQLGYNEQFF.

The chain links TRBV7-9 to TRBJ1-1; a weak D match, TRBD1 (5 bases). Trimming cost V 5 bases and J 1 base, with 11 bases left between them. Per the germline V gene, CDR1 is SEHNR and CDR2 is FQNEAQ (reference sequence). The CDR3 totals 14 residues. In DNA form, the CDR3 reads TGTGCCAGCAGCCCGACAGTGAGGAACACTGAAGCTTTCTTT. This gives the protein CASSPTVRNTEAFF.

This clonotype was seen more than once but under ten times. J is TRBJ2-3 and V is TRBV4-3; 7 bases agree with TRBD2. V dropped 4 bases and J dropped 0; count of bases not matched to a gene: 7. The CDR3 is 16 amino acids. Germline CDR1 and CDR2: LGHNA and YSLEER. The CDR3 nucleotides read TGCGCCAGCAGCCGTAGCGGGCCCTATAGCACAGATACGCAGTATTTT. Amino acids: CASSRSGPYSTDTQYF.

The J gene is TRBJ2-7, the V gene TRBV20-1; D gene uncertain. Trimming pared 0 bases from V and 7 bases from J, leaving 16 bases between. Looked up from germline, CDR1 is DFQATT and CDR2 is SNEGSKA (reference sequence). The CDR3 is 14 amino acids. This chain's CDR3 is CSARDGLTFLEQYF. CDR3 DNA: TGCAGTGCTAGAGATGGGCTAACTTTTCTTGAGCAGTACTTC.

This clonotype was observed at least ten times. The chain couples TRBV7-2 to TRBJ2-3; D not resolved. Trimming cost V 5 bases and J 4 bases, with 10 bases left between them. Germline V gene lookup returns CDR1 SGHTA and CDR2 FQGNSA. The CDR3 length is 13 residues. The CDR3 reads CASSPDPSDTQYF. The DNA of the CDR3 is TGTGCCAGCAGCCCCGACCCTTCAGATACGCAGTATTTT. The variable domain in full, with the rest retrieved from reference TRBV7-2 and TRBJ2-3, is GAGVSQSPSNKVTEKGKDVELRCDPISGHTALYWYRQSLGQGLEFLIYFQGNSAPDKSGLPSDRFSAERTGGSVSTLTIQRTQQEDSAVYLCASSPDPSDTQYFGPGTRLTVL.

This clonotype showed up just a few times. The chain is built from TRBV11-2 and TRBJ2-5; no clear D. Germline V CDR1 and CDR2: SGHAT, FQNNGV. Trimming took 1 base from V and 5 from J, leaving 14 bases between them. This CDR3 has 15 amino acids. Here the CDR3 DNA reads TGTGCCAGCAGCTTAGTTTTAGGTTACCTGGAGACCCAGTACTTC. Translated, it gives CASSLVLGYLETQYF.

This clonotype was detected a few times. This chain uses TRBV7-2 with TRBJ1-5; TRBD1 is a possible D gene (6 bases). V dropped 5 bases and J dropped 7 bases, with 15 bases sitting between them. The CDR3 runs 14 residues. Germline CDR1 SGHTA, CDR2 FQGNSA. CDR3 residues: CASSLNREGQPQHF. CDR3 bases: TGTGCCAGCAGCCTGAACAGGGAAGGCCAGCCCCAGCATTTT.

The sample holds a few counts of this clonotype. This chain's CDR3 is CASSVEGASPYEQYF. CDR3 in DNA: TGTGCCAGCAGCGTAGAGGGGGCCTCCCCCTACGAGCAGTACTTC. This sequence joins TRBV9 and TRBJ2-7; 7 bases fit TRBD1. The V gene's germline CDR1 is SGDLS and CDR2 YYNGEE. V lost 0 bases, J lost 2 bases, and 5 bases stayed unmatched. This CDR3 is built from 15 residues.

This clonotype was detected many times. The chain recombines TRBV12-3 or TRBV12-4 with TRBJ1-5; no reliable D call. V shed 5 bases and J shed 4 bases, with 9 bases lying between them. CDR3 length equals 13 residues. The DNA of the CDR3 is TGTGCCAGCAGTATTACACAGAATCAGCCCCAGCATTTT. This gives the protein CASSITQNQPQHF.

The chain recombines TRBV5-1 with TRBJ2-3; D is unclear. Per the germline V gene, CDR1 is SGHRS and CDR2 is YFSETQ. CDR3 length equals 12 residues. Between the trimmed V and J ends, which lost 6 bases and 2 bases, there was a span of 7 bases. The CDR3 nucleotides read TGCGCCAGCATCTTACCCACAGATACGCAGTATTTT. It codes for CASILPTDTQYF.

This clonotype was counted only a few times. The chain is built from TRBV24-1 and TRBJ2-1, with D perhaps matching TRBD2 (6 bases). The V gene lost 3 bases and the J gene lost 7 bases, with 12 bases spanning the gap. The germline gives CDR1 KGHDR, CDR2 SFDVKD. The CDR3 sequence is 14 residues long. The CDR3 bases are TGTGCCACCAGTGATGTCCAACGGGGGAATGAGCAGTTCTTC. Translation gives CATSDVQRGNEQFF.

This clonotype was detected a few times. The chain uses TRBV6-2 or TRBV6-3 and TRBJ2-7, with a weak D call TRBD1 (6 bases). The germline V gene encodes CDR1 MNHEY and CDR2 SVGEGT. This CDR3 region has 14 residues. Trimming removed 6 bases from V and 1 base from J, with 13 bases in between. CDR3 protein: CASRDSWGSYEQYF. For the CDR3, the DNA is TGTGCCAGCAGGGACAGCTGGGGATCCTACGAGCAGTACTTC.

This clonotype was recorded a few times. This chain joins TRBV6-1 and TRBJ1-1, with a tentative D call TRBD1 (5 bases). Trimming shortened V by 4 bases and J by 5 bases, and 17 bases separated the two germline ends. There are 15 residues in the CDR3. Germline assignment: CDR1 MNHNS and CDR2 SASEGT. As DNA, the CDR3 is TGTGCCAGCAGTGCCAGGGTTCCGAGTTGGACTGAAGCTTTCTTT. Residues: CASSARVPSWTEAFF.

At least ten counts were recorded for this clonotype. The chain recombines TRBV4-2 with TRBJ1-6; 7 bases agree with TRBD1. V dropped 0 bases and J dropped 7; count of bases not matched to a gene: 6. This CDR3 spans 16 amino acids. Per germline, CDR1 LGHNA and CDR2 YNFKEQ. The CDR3 DNA sequence: TGTGCCAGCAGCCAAGATATAACAGGGGAGAATTCACCCCTCCACTTT. Residues: CASSQDITGENSPLHF.

This clonotype appeared a few times. The V call is TRBV27, the J call TRBJ2-3; D call uncertain. The CDR3 is made up of 14 amino acids. The V end lost 1 base, the J end lost 4 bases, and 9 bases lay between the germline ends. CDR1 and CDR2 (germline): MNHEY, SMNVEV (reference sequence). The CDR3, as DNA: TGTGCCAGCAGTTTATACACAGCAGCAGATACGCAGTATTTT. Translated: CASSLYTAADTQYF.

This clonotype came up a few times. The chain has TRBV11-2 and TRBJ2-3, with D possibly TRBD2 on 6 matching bases. V gave up 2 bases and J gave up 2 bases, with 20 bases separating them. Germline CDR1 is SGHAT and CDR2 is FQNNGV. The CDR3 covers 18 residues. CDR3 in DNA: TGTGCCAGCAGCTTATATCGGAGCATGGCGGGGATCACAGATACGCAGTATTTT. Protein sequence: CASSLYRSMAGITDTQYF.

This clonotype was detected a few times. The rearrangement links TRBV2 to TRBJ1-1; D call uncertain. V gave up 6 bases and J gave up 3 bases, with 8 bases separating them. The germline CDR1 and CDR2 sequences are SNHLY and FYNNEI. The CDR3 consists of 12 residues. Written as DNA, the CDR3 is TGTGCCAGCAGGGAGATTCACACTGAAGCTTTCTTT. It specifies CASREIHTEAFF.